Below are 16 T cell receptor beta chains sequenced from a single sample in a study of T cell repertoires in cytomegalovirus infection. TCRdb fed the reads into MiXCR, producing one record per CDR3 protein. The sample holds 900,000 to 950,000 distinct CDR3 sequences; around 32% are singletons and the top ten take around an eighth. No antigens are known for them. Sample: cultured CD8+ T cells from PBMCs, taken from culture after CMV antigen stimulation. The receptors originated from a human donor in good health (CMV status not recorded). Some clones in this sample may be carry-over from other donors' samples.

The V gene is TRBV11-1, the J gene TRBJ2-1; D is possibly TRBD2 (7 bases). Trimming stripped 2 bases from V and 5 bases from J, with 13 bases between. The germline V gene encodes CDR1 SGHAT and CDR2 FQDESV (reference sequence). CDR3 length equals 15 residues. Here the CDR3 reads CASSLRGGPDNEQFF. CDR3 DNA: TGTGCCAGCAGCTTAAGGGGGGGGCCGGACAATGAGCAGTTCTTC. The entire variable domain, with the rest obtained from reference TRBV11-1 and TRBJ2-1, is as follows: EAEVAQSPRYKITEKSQAVAFWCDPISGHATLYWYRQILGQGPELLVQFQDESVVDDSQLPKDRFSAERLKGVDSTLKIQPAELGDSAMYLCASSLRGGPDNEQFFGPGTRLTVL.

This clonotype was picked up many times. The rearrangement joins TRBV7-6 to TRBJ2-7, with 7 bases matching TRBD1. The CDR3 is 12 amino acids. With 5 bases clipped from V and 6 bases from J, the junction kept 4 bases outside the gene matches. Germline V gene lookup returns CDR1 SGHVS and CDR2 FNYEAQ. The CDR3 bases are TGTGCCAGCAGCACACAGGGGTCCGAGCAGTACTTC. Translating it yields CASSTQGSEQYF.

Worth noting for this clonotype: A much larger clone is a single base away; this may be a read error. This chain joins TRBV6-1 and TRBJ2-1; D might be TRBD1 (6 bases). Germline CDR1 reads MNHNS; CDR2 reads SASEGT. The CDR3 totals 15 residues. CDR3 region: CASSLSPTGNNKQFF. CDR3 DNA: TGTGCCAGCAGTCTGTCACCGACAGGTAACAATAAGCAGTTCTTC.

This clonotype was observed many times. CDR3 coding DNA: TGTGCCAGCAGCTTACCAGGAAGCTCCTACAATGAGCAGTTCTTC. Its protein product is CASSLPGSSYNEQFF. The V gene is TRBV7-2, the J gene TRBJ2-1; D gene uncertain. The length of the CDR3 is 15 residues. V dropped 2 bases and J dropped 0 bases, with 8 bases sitting between them. In germline, CDR1 is SGHTA, CDR2 FQGNSA.

V usage is TRBV7-9 and J usage is TRBJ1-2; D is unresolved. The V gene's germline CDR1 is SEHNR and CDR2 FQNEAQ (reference sequence). The V end lost 4 bases, the J end lost 1 base, and 16 bases lay between the germline ends. The CDR3 covers 16 residues. CDR3 coding DNA: TGTGCCAGCAGCTCGACGGAGTATAGAAGTAACTATGGCTACACCTTC. It translates to CASSSTEYRSNYGYTF.

This chain links TRBV29-1 with TRBJ2-3, with D perhaps TRBD1 (6 bases). The CDR3 covers 16 residues. Trimming shortened V by 1 base and J by 6 bases, and 20 bases separated the two germline ends. CDR1 is SQVTM and CDR2 is ANQGSEA in the germline V gene. CDR3 bases: TGCAGCGTTGAAGGGGGAACTACTCCGAGGGGGGATACGCAGTATTTT. It yields the protein CSVEGGTTPRGDTQYF.

This clonotype was detected a few times. The gene calls are TRBV4-3 and TRBJ2-1; 7 bases fit TRBD1. Trimming removed 4 bases from V and 6 bases from J; junction bases left unmatched: 9. The CDR3 contains 15 residues. CDR1 and CDR2 (germline): LGHNA, YSLEER. The CDR3 region has the DNA TGCGCCAGCAGCCCTGACAGGGCTTGGGCCAATGAGCAGTTCTTC. Its translation: CASSPDRAWANEQFF.

In its sample, this clonotype was seen a few times. The chain is built from TRBV24-1 and TRBJ2-1; D is perhaps TRBD1 (5 bases). Germline CDR1 KGHDR, CDR2 SFDVKD. CDR3 length equals 14 residues. Trimming removed 0 bases at V and 4 bases at J, with 6 bases between. In DNA, the CDR3 is TGTGCCACCAGTGATTTGGACAGTTACAATGAGCAGTTCTTC. Translating gives CATSDLDSYNEQFF.

The CDR3 nucleotides are TGTGCCAGCAGTGAATGGCGGACTAGTCGCGAGCAGTACTTC. It yields the protein CASSEWRTSREQYF. The chain recombines TRBV25-1 with TRBJ2-7; the match to TRBD2 covers 7 bases. This CDR3 is 14 amino acids long. Unmatched junction bases numbered 6, after V lost 1 base and J lost 6 bases. Germline V gives CDR1 MGHDK, CDR2 SYGVNS.

The V gene is TRBV7-6, the J gene TRBJ2-1, with D possibly being TRBD1 or TRBD2 (5 bases each). The CDR3 is 17 residues long. The germline V and J ends were trimmed by 5 bases and 8 bases, with 25 bases remaining between them. In germline, CDR1 is SGHVS, CDR2 FNYEAQ. The CDR3 DNA follows: TGTGCCAGCAGCGGGACCTCTACCAACGGGATCCCTTATGAGCAGTTCTTC. Translation gives CASSGTSTNGIPYEQFF.

This clonotype was counted ten times or more. This chain links TRBV7-8 with TRBJ1-5, with a tentative D call TRBD1 (5 bases). This CDR3 is built from 15 residues. Deletions cut 5 bases from V and 0 bases from J, with 11 bases between. Germline V gene data show CDR1 as SGHVS and CDR2 as FQNEAQ. The CDR3, as DNA: TGTGCCAGCAGCAGAGGGGACTATAGCAATCAGCCCCAGCATTTT. Translating gives CASSRGDYSNQPQHF.

The chain recombines TRBV7-9 with TRBJ2-2; D uncertain. Looked up from germline, CDR1 is SEHNR and CDR2 is FQNEAQ (reference sequence). The CDR3 runs 15 residues. Trimming cost V 1 base and J 2 bases, with 8 bases left between them. CDR3 DNA: TGTGCCAGCAGCTTAGTCCCAGGAAACACCGGGGAGCTGTTTTTT. Translation: CASSLVPGNTGELFF.

This clonotype was observed a handful of times. The chain couples TRBV6-2 or TRBV6-3 to TRBJ2-3; TRBD2 matches 9 bases. This CDR3 region has 18 residues. The V gene's germline CDR1 is MNHEY and CDR2 SVGEGT. Trimming removed 0 bases from V and 2 bases from J; junction bases left unmatched: 9. CDR3 nucleotides: TGTGCCAGCAGTTACTCGAGCTCTAGCGGGGACTTCACAGATACGCAGTATTTT. As protein: CASSYSSSSGDFTDTQYF.

Points on this clonotype: Compared with germline, one end of the junction differs, possibly owing to a read error. J is TRBJ2-2 and V is TRBV12-3 or TRBV12-4; the D is unclear. The CDR3 runs 12 residues. CDR3 nucleotide sequence: TGTGCCACCAGTCATGAGCCCGGGGAGCTGTTTTTT. It translates to CATSHEPGELFF.

This chain connects TRBV7-9 to TRBJ2-6; D unclear. V was cut by 8 bases and J by 7 bases, with 15 bases left in between. The CDR3 has 14 residues. Germline CDR1 SEHNR, CDR2 FQNEAQ (reference sequence). The CDR3 loop reads CASFESSKANVLTF. The DNA for the CDR3 is TGTGCCAGCTTCGAAAGCTCTAAAGCCAACGTCCTGACTTTC.

This clonotype was observed a few times. This chain joins TRBV2 and TRBJ2-7; unclear D gene. Germline V gene data show CDR1 as SNHLY and CDR2 as FYNNEI. The CDR3 has 11 amino acids. V was clipped by 6 bases and J by 6 bases, with 9 bases between them. The CDR3 is CASSPFSEQYF. CDR3 coding DNA: TGTGCCAGCAGCCCTTTTAGCGAGCAGTACTTC.